The next 13 T cell receptor beta chains were all read from a single sample in a study of CD8 T cells in Susac syndrome. Reverse transcription of roughly 0.45 to 1 ug RNA was carried out with random hexamers. TCRdb re-derived calls from the immunoSEQ multiplex PCR reads in MiXCR, one entry per CDR3 protein. The table includes some 150,000 distinct CDR3 sequences, about 95% detected once. Sequencing was performed on CD4+ T cells from PBMCs. The receptors here all came from a human donor with Susac syndrome.

The V gene is TRBV7-9, the J gene TRBJ2-1; D is perhaps TRBD2 (5 bases). V was clipped by 1 base and J by 0 bases, with 13 bases between them. This CDR3 region has 17 residues. CDR1 and CDR2 (germline): SEHNR, FQNEAQ (reference sequence). The CDR3 coding sequence is TGTGCCAGCAGCTTAGGCGGAGGTCCCAGCTCCTACAATGAGCAGTTCTTC. It codes for CASSLGGGPSSYNEQFF.

V gene TRBV9 combines with J gene TRBJ1-1, with a tentative D call TRBD1 (5 bases). Germline lookup yields CDR1 SGDLS and CDR2 YYNGEE. V gave up 4 bases and J gave up 5 bases, with 12 bases separating them. The CDR3 contains 13 residues. Here the CDR3 DNA reads TGTGCCAGCAGCTTGGGGGGAGGGACTGAAGCTTTCTTT. Translated: CASSLGGGTEAFF.

The chain has TRBV3-1 and TRBJ2-2, with D hard to call. Between the trimmed V and J ends, which lost 4 bases and 2 bases, there was a span of 14 bases. The CDR3 consists of 16 residues. Germline loops: CDR1 LGHDT, CDR2 YNNKEL (reference sequence). The CDR3 sequence: CASSPGTVLNTGELFF. In DNA form, the CDR3 reads TGTGCCAGCAGCCCGGGTACAGTATTAAACACCGGGGAGCTGTTTTTT. Full variable domain (outside the CDR3, taken from reference TRBV3-1 and TRBJ2-2): DTAVSQTPKYLVTQMGNDKSIKCEQNLGHDTMYWYKQDSKKFLKIMFSYNNKELIINETVPNRFSPKSPDKAHLNLHINSLELGDSAVYFCASSPGTVLNTGELFFGEGSRLTVL.

CDR3 sequence (DNA): TGCAGTGCTAGGCTAACAGTCGATAATTCACCCCTCCACTTT. Translating gives CSARLTVDNSPLHF. The V call is TRBV20-1, the J call TRBJ1-6, with no clear D. This CDR3 is built from 14 residues. Germline-derived CDR1 and CDR2 are DFQATT and SNEGSKA (reference sequence). Trimming removed 3 bases at V and 5 bases at J, with 11 bases between.

J is TRBJ1-1 and V is TRBV7-3; D unresolved. Germline loops: CDR1 SGHTA, CDR2 FQGTGA. With 4 bases removed from V and 2 bases from J, the gap between germline ends came to 11 bases. The CDR3 length is 14 residues. CDR3 in amino acids: CASSSRVTNTEAFF. The CDR3 DNA is TGTGCCAGCAGCTCGCGGGTGACAAACACTGAAGCTTTCTTT.

The gene calls are TRBV11-2 and TRBJ2-7; no reliable D call. Trimming left V 4 bases short and J 7 bases short, with 5 bases between. CDR1 SGHAT and CDR2 FQNNGV come from the germline V gene. The CDR3 is 10 residues long. CDR3 bases: TGTGCCAGCAGCTCTCGGGAGCAGTACTTC. It encodes CASSSREQYF.

The genes are TRBV11-2 and TRBJ2-4, with 7 bases fitting TRBD2. Germline CDR1 is SGHAT and CDR2 is FQNNGV. This CDR3 is built from 14 residues. V shed 5 bases and J 6 bases; nucleotides not matched to a gene: 7. The CDR3 DNA sequence: TGTGCCAGCAGCCTCCGACTAGCTGGAAACATTCAGTACTTC. Residues: CASSLRLAGNIQYF. The whole variable domain, remainder taken from reference TRBV11-2 and TRBJ2-4, is EAGVAQSPRYKIIEKRQSVAFWCNPISGHATLYWYQQILGQGPKLLIQFQNNGVVDDSQLPKDRFSAERLKGVDSTLKIQPAKLEDSAVYLCASSLRLAGNIQYFGAGTRLSVL.

The chain carries TRBV11-3 and TRBJ2-3; D call uncertain. The CDR3 runs to 13 residues. Germline lookup yields CDR1 SGHNT and CDR2 YENEEA. Trimming cost V 1 base and J 2 bases, with 4 bases left between them. The CDR3 sequence is CASSLAVTDTQYF. The CDR3 DNA reads as TGTGCCAGCAGCTTAGCAGTCACAGATACGCAGTATTTT.

This clonotype has just one count. The CDR3 DNA sequence: TGTGCCAGCAGGGACGCGACAGGGGGCTCCCCCTACGAGCAGTACTTC. Protein product: CASRDATGGSPYEQYF. This chain links TRBV6-1 with TRBJ2-7; 10 bases match TRBD1. Germline values: CDR1 MNHNS, CDR2 SASEGT. The V segment lost 6 bases and the J segment 2 bases; nucleotides outside the gene matches: 10. The CDR3 covers 16 residues.

The chain carries TRBV12-5 and TRBJ2-7; 7 bases are shared with TRBD1. The length of the CDR3 is 17 residues. V shed 0 bases, J shed 2 bases, and the junction held 10 bases outside the gene matches. The germline gives CDR1 LGHNT, CDR2 FRNRAP. CDR3 sequence reads: CASGLVKGAATTYEQYF. CDR3 sequence (DNA): TGTGCTAGTGGTTTGGTAAAGGGGGCGGCCACAACCTACGAGCAGTACTTC.

The V gene is TRBV29-1, the J gene TRBJ2-5; 8 bases are a match to TRBD1. Germline trimming cut 6 bases from V and 1 base from J; bases unmatched to any gene: 7. Germline-derived CDR1 and CDR2 are SQVTM and ANQGSEA. The CDR3 is 14 residues long. The CDR3 DNA reads as TGCAGCGTCGTCCCGGGACAGGCCCAAGAGACCCAGTACTTC. Translation: CSVVPGQAQETQYF.

This sequence joins TRBV9 and TRBJ1-2, with TRBD1 matching 7 bases. Germline V gene sequence: CDR1 SGDLS, CDR2 YYNGEE. Trimming removed 3 bases from V and 2 bases from J; junction bases left unmatched: 4. The CDR3 consists of 14 residues. CDR3 in DNA: TGTGCCAGCAGCGCAGGACAGGCGAACTATGGCTACACCTTC. This gives the protein CASSAGQANYGYTF.

The V gene is TRBV6-2 or TRBV6-3, the J gene TRBJ2-1; D is tentatively TRBD1 or TRBD2 (5 bases each). Trimming cost V 7 bases and J 10 bases, with 17 bases left between them. There are 13 residues in the CDR3. Germline V gene data show CDR1 as MNHEY and CDR2 as SVGEGT. The CDR3 region has the DNA TGTGCCAGCATCCGGGACGCCCCTGGGGAGCAGTTCTTC. It specifies CASIRDAPGEQFF.